The clone carrying this TCR beta chain was picked up one time. The CDR3 has 13 amino acids. V gave up 5 bases and J gave up 7 bases, with 12 bases separating them. CDR1 is MNHEY, CDR2 SVGAGI, per germline. This sample stems from a study of control samples from healthy donors and cancer patients. The table came from immunoSEQ multiplex PCR; TCRdb's copy has only in-frame clones and leaves some out. The top ten clones hold roughly a fifth of a sample with approximately 89,000 clones, 87% of them seen once. Material for sequencing was blood. The clonotype originates from a man over 45 in good health. This chain links TRBV6-5 with TRBJ1-5, with D perhaps TRBD1 (6 bases). The CDR3: CASSLTGFQPQHF. CDR3 bases: TGTGCCAGCAGTCTCACAGGGTTCCAGCCCCAGCATTTT.